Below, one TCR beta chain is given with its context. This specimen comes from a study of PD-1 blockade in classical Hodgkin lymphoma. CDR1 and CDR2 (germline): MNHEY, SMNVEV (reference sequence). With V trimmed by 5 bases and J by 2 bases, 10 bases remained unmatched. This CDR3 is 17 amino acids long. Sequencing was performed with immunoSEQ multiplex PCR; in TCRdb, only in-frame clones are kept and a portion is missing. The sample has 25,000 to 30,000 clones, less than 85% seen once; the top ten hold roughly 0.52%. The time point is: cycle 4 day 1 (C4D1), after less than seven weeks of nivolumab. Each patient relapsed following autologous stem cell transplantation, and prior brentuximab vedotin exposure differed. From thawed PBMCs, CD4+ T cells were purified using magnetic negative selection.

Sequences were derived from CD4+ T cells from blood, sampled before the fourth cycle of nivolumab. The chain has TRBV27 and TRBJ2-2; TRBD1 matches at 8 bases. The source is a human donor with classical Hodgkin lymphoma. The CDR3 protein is CASSPRTGRLNTGELFF. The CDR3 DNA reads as TGTGCCAGCAGTCCAAGGACAGGGAGGCTCAACACCGGGGAGCTGTTTTTT.